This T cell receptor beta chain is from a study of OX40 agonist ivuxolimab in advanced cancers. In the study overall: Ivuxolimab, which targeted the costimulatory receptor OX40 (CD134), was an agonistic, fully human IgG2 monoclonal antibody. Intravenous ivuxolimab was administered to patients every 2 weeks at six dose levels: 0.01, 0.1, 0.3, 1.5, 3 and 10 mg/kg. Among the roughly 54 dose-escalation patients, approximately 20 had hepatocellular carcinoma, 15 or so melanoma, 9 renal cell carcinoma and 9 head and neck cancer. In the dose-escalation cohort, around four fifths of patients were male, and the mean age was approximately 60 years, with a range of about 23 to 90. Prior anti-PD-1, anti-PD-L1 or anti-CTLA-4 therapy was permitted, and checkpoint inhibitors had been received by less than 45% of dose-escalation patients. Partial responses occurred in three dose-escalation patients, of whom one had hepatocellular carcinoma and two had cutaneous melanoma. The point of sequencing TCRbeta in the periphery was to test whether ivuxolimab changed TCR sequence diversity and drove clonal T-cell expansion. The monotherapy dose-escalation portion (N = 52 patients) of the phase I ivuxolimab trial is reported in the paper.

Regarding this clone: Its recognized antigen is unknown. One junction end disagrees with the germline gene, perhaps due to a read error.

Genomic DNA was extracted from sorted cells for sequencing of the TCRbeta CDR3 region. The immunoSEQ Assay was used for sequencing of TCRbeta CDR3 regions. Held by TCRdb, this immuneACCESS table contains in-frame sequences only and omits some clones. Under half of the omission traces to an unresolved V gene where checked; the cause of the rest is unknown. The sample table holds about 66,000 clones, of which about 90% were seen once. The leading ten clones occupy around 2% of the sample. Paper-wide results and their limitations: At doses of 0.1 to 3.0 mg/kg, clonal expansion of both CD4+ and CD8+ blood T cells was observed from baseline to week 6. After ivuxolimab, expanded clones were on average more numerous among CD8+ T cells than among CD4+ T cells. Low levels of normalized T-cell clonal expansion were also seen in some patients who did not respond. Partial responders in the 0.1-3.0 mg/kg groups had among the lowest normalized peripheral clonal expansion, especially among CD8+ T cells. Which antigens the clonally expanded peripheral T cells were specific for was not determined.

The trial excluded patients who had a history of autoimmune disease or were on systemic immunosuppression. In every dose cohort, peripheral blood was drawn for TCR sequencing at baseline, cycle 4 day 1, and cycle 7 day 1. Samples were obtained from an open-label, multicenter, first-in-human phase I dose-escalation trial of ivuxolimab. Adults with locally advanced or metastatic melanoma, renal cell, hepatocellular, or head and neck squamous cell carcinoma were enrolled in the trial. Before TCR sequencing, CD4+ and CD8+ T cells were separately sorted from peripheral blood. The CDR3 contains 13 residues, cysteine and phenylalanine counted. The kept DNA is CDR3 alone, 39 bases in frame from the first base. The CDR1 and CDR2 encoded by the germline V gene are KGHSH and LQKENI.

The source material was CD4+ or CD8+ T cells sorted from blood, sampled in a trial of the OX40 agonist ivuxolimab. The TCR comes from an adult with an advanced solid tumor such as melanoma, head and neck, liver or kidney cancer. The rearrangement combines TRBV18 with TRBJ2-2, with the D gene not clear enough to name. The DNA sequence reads TGTGCCAGCTCACCACCGAAAACCGGGGAGCTGTTTTTT. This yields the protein CASSPPKTGELFF. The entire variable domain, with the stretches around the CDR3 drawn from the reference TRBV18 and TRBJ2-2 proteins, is NAGVMQNPRHLVRRRGQEARLRCSPMKGHSHVYWYRQLPEEGLKFMVYLQKENIIDESGMPKERFSAEFPKEGPSILRIQQVVRGDSAAYFCASSPPKTGELFFGEGSRLTVL.